What follows are 3 T cell receptor beta chains derived from one specimen sequenced in a study of PD-1 blockade in classical Hodgkin lymphoma. Libraries were prepared by immunoSEQ multiplex PCR; TCRdb keeps only in-frame clonotypes and omits some of them. The top ten clones hold roughly an eighth of a sample with some 96,000 clones, roughly 84% of them seen once. Relapses following autologous stem cell transplantation were seen in all patients, with brentuximab vedotin exposure varying. Sample: peripheral blood mononuclear cells (PBMCs), taken at baseline. Source of these receptors: a human donor with classical Hodgkin lymphoma.

The chain employs TRBV13 and TRBJ2-7; the D gene is possibly TRBD1 (6 bases). With 4 bases removed from V and 0 bases from J, the gap between germline ends came to 19 bases. This CDR3 spans 17 amino acids. The V gene's germline CDR1 is PRHDT and CDR2 FYEKMQ (reference sequence). CDR3 coding DNA: TGTGCCAGCAGCTACAGAAACAGGGACGCGAGCTCCTACGAGCAGTACTTC. Translating it yields CASSYRNRDASSYEQYF.

V usage is TRBV21-1 and J usage is TRBJ2-1; the tabulated D call, TRBD2, remains unverified against the DNA. TRBV21-1 is listed as a pseudogene. The length of the CDR3 is 16 residues. CDR3 sequence (DNA): TGTGCCAGCAGCAAAGGAGGCGCCGTGGGTGTCAATGAGCAGTTCTTC. Translating it yields CASSKGGAVGVNEQFF.

The chain has TRBV29-1 and TRBJ2-7; TRBD1 is a possible D gene (6 bases). Germline V CDR1 and CDR2: SQVTM, ANQGSEA. This CDR3 is 13 amino acids long. V was pared by 6 bases and J by 6 bases, with 18 bases between. CDR3 bases: TGCAGCGTAGTACCCGGGACAACTCTCGAGCAGTACTTC. This codes for CSVVPGTTLEQYF.